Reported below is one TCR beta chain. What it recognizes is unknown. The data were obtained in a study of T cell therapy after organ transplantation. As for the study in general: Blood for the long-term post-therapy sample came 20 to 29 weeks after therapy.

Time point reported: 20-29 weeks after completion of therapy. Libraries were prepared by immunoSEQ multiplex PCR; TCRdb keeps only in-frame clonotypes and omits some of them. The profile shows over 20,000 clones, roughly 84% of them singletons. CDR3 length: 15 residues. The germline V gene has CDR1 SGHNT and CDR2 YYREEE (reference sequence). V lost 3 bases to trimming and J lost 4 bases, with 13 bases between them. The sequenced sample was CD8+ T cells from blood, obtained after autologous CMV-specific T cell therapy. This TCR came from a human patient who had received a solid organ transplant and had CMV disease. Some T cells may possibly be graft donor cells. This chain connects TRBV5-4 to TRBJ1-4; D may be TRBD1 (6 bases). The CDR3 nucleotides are TGTGCCAGCAGCTCCACAGGGTTGGGTAATGAAAAACTGTTTTTT. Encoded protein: CASSSTGLGNEKLFF.